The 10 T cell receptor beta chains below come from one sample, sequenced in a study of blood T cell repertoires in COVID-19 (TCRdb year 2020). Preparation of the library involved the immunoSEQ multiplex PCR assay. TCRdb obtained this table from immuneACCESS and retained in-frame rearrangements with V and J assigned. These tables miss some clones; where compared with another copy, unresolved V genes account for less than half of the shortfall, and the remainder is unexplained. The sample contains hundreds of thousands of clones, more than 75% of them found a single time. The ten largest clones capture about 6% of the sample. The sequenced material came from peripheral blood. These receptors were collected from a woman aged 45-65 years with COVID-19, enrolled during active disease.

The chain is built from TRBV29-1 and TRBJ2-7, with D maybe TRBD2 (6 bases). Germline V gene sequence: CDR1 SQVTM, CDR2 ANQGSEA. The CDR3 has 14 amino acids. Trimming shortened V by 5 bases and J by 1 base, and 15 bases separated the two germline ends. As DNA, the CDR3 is TGCAGCGTTCTGGAGGGGTTCGGTTCCTACGAGCAGTACTTC. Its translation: CSVLEGFGSYEQYF.

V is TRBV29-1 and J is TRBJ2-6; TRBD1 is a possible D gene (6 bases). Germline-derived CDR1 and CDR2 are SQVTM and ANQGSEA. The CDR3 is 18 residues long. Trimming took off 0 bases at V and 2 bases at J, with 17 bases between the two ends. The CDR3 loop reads CSVEDRQGRPAGANVLTF. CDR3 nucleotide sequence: TGCAGCGTTGAAGATCGGCAGGGGCGGCCGGCTGGGGCCAACGTCCTGACTTTC.

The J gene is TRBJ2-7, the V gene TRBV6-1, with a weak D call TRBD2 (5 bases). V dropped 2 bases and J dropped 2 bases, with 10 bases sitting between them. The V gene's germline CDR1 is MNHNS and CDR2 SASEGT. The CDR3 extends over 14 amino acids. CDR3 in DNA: TGTGCCAGCAGTGAAATGGGAGCTACCTACGAGCAGTACTTC. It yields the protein CASSEMGATYEQYF.

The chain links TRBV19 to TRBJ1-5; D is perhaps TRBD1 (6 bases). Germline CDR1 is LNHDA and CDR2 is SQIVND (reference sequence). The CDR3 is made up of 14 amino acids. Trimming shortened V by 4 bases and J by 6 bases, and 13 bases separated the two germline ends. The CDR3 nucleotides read TGTGCCAGTAGTAAGGGGGTGATTGGTCAGCCCCAGCATTTT. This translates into CASSKGVIGQPQHF.

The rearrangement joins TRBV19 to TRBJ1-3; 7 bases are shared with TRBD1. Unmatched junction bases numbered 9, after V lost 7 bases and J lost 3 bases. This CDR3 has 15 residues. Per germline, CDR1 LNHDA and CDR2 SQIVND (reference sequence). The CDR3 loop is CASKETGLGGNTIYF. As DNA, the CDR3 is TGTGCCAGTAAAGAGACAGGGCTGGGTGGAAACACCATATATTTT.

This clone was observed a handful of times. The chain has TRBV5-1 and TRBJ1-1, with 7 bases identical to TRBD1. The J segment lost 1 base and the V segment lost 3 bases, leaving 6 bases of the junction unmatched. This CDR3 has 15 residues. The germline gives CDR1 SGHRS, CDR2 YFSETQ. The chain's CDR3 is CASSYAGQQNTEAFF. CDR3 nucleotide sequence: TGCGCCAGCAGCTATGCGGGACAGCAGAACACTGAAGCTTTCTTT.

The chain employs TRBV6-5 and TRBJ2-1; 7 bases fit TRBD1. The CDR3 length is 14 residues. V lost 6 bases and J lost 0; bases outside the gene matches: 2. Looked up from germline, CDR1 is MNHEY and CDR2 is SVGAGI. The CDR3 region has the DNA TGTGCCAGCAGCGCAGGGGGCTCCTACAATGAGCAGTTCTTC. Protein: CASSAGGSYNEQFF.

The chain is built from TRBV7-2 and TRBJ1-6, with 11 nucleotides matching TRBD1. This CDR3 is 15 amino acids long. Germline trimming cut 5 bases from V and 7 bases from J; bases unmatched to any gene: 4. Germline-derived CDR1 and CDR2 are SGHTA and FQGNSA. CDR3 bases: TGTGCCAGCAGCCCGGGACAGGGGGGGAATTCACCCCTCCACTTT. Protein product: CASSPGQGGNSPLHF.

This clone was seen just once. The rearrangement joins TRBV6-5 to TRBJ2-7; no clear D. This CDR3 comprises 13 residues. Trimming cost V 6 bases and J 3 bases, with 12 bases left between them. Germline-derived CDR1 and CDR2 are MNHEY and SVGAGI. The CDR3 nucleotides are TGTGCCAGCAGGCAAGCGTTAAACTACGAGCAGTACTTC. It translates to CASRQALNYEQYF.

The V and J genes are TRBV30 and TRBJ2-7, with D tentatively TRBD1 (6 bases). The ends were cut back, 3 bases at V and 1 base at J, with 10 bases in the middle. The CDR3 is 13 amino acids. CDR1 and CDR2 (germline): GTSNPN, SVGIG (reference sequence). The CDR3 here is CAWSRGLSYEQYF. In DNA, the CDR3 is TGTGCCTGGAGCAGGGGTTTGTCCTACGAGCAGTACTTC.